The T cell receptor (beta chain) described here comes from a study of blood T cell repertoires in COVID-19. Across the whole study: The United States, Italy and Spain supplied acute and convalescent COVID-19 samples.

Per the original data handling: Nucleated cell number was recorded as an estimate derived from reference gene primer amplification. Assay used: immunoSEQ multiplex PCR; TCRdb lists only in-frame clones, some missing. V, J and clone size were drawn from that table, and D and trimming were deduced from the DNA. The sample includes just over 70,000 clones, around 90% of them seen just once. With 4 bases clipped from V and 8 bases from J, the junction kept 7 bases outside the gene matches. The CDR3 covers 14 residues. Looked up from germline, CDR1 is ENHRY and CDR2 is SYGVKD. This clone was seen a few times.

The TCR sequence derives from a human donor in a cohort sampled during active COVID-19. The rearrangement joins TRBV10-3 to TRBJ1-4, with 7 bases aligning to TRBD1. The sample consisted of peripheral blood. The CDR3: CAISAKGAGEKLFF. CDR3 DNA sequence: TGTGCCATCAGTGCGAAGGGGGCAGGAGAAAAACTGTTTTTT.